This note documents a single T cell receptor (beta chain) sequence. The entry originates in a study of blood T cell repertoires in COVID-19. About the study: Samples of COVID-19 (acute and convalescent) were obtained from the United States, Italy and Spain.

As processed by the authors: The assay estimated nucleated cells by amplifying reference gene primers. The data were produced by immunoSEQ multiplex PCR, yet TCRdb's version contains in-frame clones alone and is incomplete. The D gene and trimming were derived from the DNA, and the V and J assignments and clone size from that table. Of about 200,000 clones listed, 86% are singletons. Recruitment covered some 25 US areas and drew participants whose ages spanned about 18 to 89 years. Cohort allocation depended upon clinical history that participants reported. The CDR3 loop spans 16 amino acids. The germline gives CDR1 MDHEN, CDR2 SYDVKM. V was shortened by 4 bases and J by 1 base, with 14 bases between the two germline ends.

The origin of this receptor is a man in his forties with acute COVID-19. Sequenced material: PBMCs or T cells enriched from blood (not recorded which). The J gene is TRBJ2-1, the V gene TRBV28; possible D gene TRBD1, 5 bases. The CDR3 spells CASSSPDSWSYNEQFF. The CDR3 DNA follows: TGTGCCAGCAGTTCACCCGACAGCTGGTCCTACAATGAGCAGTTCTTC. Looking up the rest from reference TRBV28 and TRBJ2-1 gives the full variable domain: DVKVTQSSRYLVKRTGEKVFLECVQDMDHENMFWYRQDPGLGLRLIYFSYDVKMKEKGDIPEGYSVSREKKERFSLILESASTNQTSMYLCASSSPDSWSYNEQFFGPGTRLTVL.